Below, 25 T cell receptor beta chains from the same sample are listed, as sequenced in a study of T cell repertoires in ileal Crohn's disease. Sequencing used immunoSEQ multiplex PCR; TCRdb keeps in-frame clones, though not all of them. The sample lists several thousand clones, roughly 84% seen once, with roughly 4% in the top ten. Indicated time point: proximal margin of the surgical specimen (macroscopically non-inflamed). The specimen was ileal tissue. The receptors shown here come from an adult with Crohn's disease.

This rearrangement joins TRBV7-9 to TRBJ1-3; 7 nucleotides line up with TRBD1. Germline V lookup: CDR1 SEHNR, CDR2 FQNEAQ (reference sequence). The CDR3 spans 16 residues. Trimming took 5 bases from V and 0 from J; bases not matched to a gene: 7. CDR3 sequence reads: CASSPQGVGSGNTIYF. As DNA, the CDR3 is TGTGCCAGCAGCCCCCAGGGGGTGGGCTCTGGAAACACCATATATTTT.

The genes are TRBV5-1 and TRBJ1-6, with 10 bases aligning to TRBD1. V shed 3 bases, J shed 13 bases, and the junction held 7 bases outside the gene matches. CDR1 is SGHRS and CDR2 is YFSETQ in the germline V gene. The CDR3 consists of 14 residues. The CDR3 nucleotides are TGCGCCAGCAGCTCGGGACAGGGGAGAGAGCCCCTCCACTTT. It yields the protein CASSSGQGREPLHF.

This CDR3 is CAWSVRGRIYNEQFF. The CDR3 DNA reads TGTGCCTGGAGCGTCAGGGGTCGAATCTACAATGAGCAGTTCTTC. V is TRBV30 and J is TRBJ2-1; tentative D call: TRBD1 (6 bases). V gave up 3 bases and J gave up 3 bases, with 15 bases separating them. The CDR3 sequence is 15 residues long. CDR1 and CDR2 from the germline V gene are GTSNPN and SVGIG (reference sequence).

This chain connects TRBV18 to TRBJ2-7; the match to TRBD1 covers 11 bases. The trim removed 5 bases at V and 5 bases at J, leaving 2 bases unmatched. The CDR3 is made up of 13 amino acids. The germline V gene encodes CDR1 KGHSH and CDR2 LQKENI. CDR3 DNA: TGTGCCAGCTCAGCGGGACAGGGGGACGAGCAGTACTTC. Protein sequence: CASSAGQGDEQYF.

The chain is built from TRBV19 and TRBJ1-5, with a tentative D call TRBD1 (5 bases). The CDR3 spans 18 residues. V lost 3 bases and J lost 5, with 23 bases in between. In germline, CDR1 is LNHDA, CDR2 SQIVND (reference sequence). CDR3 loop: CASSIFPPRTYVYQPQHF. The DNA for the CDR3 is TGTGCCAGTAGTATCTTTCCTCCTAGGACATACGTATATCAGCCCCAGCATTTT.

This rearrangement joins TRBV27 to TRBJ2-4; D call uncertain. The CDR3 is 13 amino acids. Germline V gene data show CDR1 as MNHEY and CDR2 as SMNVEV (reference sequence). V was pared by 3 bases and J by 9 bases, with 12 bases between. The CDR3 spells CASSFRHSSIQYF. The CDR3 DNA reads TGTGCCAGCAGTTTCCGGCACTCCAGCATTCAGTACTTC.

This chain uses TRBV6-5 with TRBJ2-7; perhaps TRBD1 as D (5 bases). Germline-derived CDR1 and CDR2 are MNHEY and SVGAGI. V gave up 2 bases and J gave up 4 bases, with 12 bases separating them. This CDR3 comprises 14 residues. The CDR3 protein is CASSYGRGGYEQYF. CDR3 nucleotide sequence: TGTGCCAGCAGTTACGGTAGGGGTGGGTACGAGCAGTACTTC.

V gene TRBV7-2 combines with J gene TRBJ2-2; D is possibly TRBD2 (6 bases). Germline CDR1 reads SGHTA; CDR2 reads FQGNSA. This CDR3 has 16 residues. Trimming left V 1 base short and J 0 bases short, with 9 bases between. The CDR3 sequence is CASSLVAGPNTGELFF. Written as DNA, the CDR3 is TGTGCCAGCAGCTTAGTGGCGGGACCGAACACCGGGGAGCTGTTTTTT.

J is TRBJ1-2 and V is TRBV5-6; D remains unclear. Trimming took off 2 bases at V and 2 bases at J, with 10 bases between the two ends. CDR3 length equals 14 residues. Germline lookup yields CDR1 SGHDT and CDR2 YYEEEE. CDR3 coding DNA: TGTGCCAGCAGCTTTAAGGGTTTAAACTATGGCTACACCTTC. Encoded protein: CASSFKGLNYGYTF.

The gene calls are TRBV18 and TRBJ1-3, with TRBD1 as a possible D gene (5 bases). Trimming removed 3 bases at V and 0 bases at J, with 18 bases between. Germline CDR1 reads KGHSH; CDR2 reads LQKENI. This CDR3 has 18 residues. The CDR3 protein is CASSPNVRGRGSGNTIYF. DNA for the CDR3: TGTGCCAGCTCACCCAACGTGCGGGGAAGGGGCTCTGGAAACACCATATATTTT.

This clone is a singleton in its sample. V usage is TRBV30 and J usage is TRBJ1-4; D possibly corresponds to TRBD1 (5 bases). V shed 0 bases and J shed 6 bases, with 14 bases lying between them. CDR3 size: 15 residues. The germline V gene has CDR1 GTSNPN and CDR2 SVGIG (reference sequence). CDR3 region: CAWSVLGGAYEKLFF. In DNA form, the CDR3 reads TGTGCCTGGAGTGTACTCGGAGGGGCATATGAAAAACTGTTTTTT.

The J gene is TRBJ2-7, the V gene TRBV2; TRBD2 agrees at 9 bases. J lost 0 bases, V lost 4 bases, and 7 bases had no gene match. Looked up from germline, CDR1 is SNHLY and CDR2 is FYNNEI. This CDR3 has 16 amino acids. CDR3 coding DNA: TGTGCCAGCAGTGCTCCGCGGGAGGGCCCCTCCTACGAGCAGTACTTC. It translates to CASSAPREGPSYEQYF.

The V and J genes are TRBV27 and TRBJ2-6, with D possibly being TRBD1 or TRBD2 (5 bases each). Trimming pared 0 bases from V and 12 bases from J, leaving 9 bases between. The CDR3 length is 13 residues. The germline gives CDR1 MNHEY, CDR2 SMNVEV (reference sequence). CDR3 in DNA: TGTGCCAGCAGTTTATCGCCCGGGACCGTCCTGACTTTC. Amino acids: CASSLSPGTVLTF.

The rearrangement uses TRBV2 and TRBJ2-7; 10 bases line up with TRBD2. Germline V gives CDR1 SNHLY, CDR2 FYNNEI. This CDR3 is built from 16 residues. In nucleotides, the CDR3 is TGTGCTTCAAGGGCTAGCGGGAGTCTTAGTAACTACGAGCAGTACTTC. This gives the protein CASRASGSLSNYEQYF.

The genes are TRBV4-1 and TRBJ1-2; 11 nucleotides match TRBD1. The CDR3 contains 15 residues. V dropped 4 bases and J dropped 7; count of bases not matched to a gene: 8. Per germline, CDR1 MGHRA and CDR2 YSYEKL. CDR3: CASSLRTGGLSGYTF. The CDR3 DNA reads TGCGCCAGCAGCCTTCGGACAGGGGGCTTGTCTGGCTACACCTTC.

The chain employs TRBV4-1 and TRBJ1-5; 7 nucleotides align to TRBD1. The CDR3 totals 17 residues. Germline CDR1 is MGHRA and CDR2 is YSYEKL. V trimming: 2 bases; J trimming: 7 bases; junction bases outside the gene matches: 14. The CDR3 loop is CASSQLTSGGARQPQHF. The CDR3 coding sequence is TGCGCCAGCAGCCAACTTACCTCAGGGGGGGCTCGGCAGCCCCAGCATTTT.

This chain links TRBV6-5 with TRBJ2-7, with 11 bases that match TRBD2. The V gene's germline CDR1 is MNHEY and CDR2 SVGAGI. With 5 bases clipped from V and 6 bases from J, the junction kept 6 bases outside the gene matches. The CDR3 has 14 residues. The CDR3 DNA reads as TGTGCCAGCAGTGAAACTAGCGGGAGATCCGAGCAGTACTTC. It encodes CASSETSGRSEQYF.

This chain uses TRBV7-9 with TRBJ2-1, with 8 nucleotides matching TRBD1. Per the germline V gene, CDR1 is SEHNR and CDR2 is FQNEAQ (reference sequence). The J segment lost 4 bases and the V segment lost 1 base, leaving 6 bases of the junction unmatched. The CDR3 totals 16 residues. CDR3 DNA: TGTGCCAGCAGCTTAGGGACAGGGCAGGGGTACAATGAGCAGTTCTTC. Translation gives CASSLGTGQGYNEQFF.

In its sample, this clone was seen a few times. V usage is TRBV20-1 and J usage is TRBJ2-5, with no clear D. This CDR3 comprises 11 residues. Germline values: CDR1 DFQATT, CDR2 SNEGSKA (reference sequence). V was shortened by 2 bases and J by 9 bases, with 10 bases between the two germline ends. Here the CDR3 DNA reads TGCAGTGCTAGATATGTCCCGGCCCAGTACTTC. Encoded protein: CSARYVPAQYF.

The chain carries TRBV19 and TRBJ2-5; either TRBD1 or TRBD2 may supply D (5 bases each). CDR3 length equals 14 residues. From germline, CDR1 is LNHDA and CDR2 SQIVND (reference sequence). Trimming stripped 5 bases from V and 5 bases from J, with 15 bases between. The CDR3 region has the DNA TGTGCCAGTAGTCCCGGGACCTGGGGGGAGACCCAGTACTTC. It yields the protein CASSPGTWGETQYF.

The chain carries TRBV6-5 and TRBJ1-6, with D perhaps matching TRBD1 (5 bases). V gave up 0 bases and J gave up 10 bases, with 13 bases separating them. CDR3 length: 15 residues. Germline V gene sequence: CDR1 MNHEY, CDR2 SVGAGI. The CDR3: CASSYSPDIGSPLHF. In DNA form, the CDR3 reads TGTGCCAGCAGTTACTCCCCGGACATCGGATCACCCCTCCACTTT.

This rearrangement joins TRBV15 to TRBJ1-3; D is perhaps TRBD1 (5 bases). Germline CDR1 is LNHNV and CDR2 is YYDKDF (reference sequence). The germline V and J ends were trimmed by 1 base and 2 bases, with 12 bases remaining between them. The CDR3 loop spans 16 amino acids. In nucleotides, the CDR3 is TGTGCCACCAGCAGAGGAGGGGTATCGGCTGGAAACACCATATATTTT. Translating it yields CATSRGGVSAGNTIYF.

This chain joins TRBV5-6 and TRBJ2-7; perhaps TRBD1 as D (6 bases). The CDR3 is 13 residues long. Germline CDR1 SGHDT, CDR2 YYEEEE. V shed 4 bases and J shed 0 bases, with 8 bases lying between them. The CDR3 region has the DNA TGTGCCAGCAGCCGGGACACCTCCTACGAGCAGTACTTC. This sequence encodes CASSRDTSYEQYF.

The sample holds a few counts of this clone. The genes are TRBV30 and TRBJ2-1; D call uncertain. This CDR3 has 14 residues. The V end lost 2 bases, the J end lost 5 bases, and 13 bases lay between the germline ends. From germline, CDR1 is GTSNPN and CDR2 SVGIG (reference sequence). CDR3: CAWSTTQADNEQFF. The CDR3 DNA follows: TGTGCCTGGAGTACCACTCAAGCTGACAATGAGCAGTTCTTC.

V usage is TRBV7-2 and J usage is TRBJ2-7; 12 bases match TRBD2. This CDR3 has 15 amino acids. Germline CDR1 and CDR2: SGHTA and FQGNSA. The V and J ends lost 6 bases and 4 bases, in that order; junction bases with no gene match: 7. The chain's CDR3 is CASSVTSGREYEQYF. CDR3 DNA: TGTGCCAGCAGTGTGACTAGCGGGAGAGAATACGAGCAGTACTTC.